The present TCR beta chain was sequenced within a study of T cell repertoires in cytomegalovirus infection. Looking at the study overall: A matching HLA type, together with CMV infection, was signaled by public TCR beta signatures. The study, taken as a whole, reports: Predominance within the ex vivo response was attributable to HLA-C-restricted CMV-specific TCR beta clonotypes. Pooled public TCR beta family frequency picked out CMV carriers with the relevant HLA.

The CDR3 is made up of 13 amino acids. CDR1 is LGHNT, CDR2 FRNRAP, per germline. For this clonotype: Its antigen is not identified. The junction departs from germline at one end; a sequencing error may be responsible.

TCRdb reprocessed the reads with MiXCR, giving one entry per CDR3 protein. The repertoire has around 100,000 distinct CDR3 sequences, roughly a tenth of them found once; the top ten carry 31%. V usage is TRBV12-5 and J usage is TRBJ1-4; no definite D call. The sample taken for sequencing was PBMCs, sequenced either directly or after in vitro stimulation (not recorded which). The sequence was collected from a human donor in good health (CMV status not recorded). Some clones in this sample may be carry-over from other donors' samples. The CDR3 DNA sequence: TGTGCTATTGGTTTAGACACTAATGAAAAACTGTTTTTT. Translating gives CAIGLDTNEKLFF.